Sequencing of this T cell receptor beta chain was carried out in a study of a mutant IDH1 vaccine in newly diagnosed glioma. Across the study: The treated population exhibited a male proportion of roughly 62%, a female proportion of around 40%, and a mean age of around 40 years. Therapy received beforehand was radiotherapy, temozolomide, or both, with most patients given both.

Generated by immunoSEQ multiplex PCR, the TCRdb table keeps only in-frame clones and is missing some. The data hold more than 80,000 clones, with 83% observed a single time. Study conclusions and caveats: Of the patients, roughly 93% had vaccine-induced immune responses. Apparently unrelated to pseudoprogression were changes in the top peripheral T cell clonotypes.

Time point specified: baseline, week 1 (first vaccination visit). Specified treatment: pre-vaccination baseline after standard-of-care therapy. About this clone: The antigen is unknown.

The CDR3 runs 16 residues. V lost 3 bases and J 4 bases, leaving 18 bases between the germline ends. Germline V gene sequence: CDR1 MNHNS, CDR2 SASEGT. This clonotype originated in a woman between 50 and 59 years old with glioma. The specimen comprised PBMCs, sampled from a glioma patient treated with radiotherapy, temozolomide or both. This chain links TRBV6-1 with TRBJ1-2; no reliable D call. The CDR3 loop reads CASSDSPQSASYGYTF. The DNA for the CDR3 is TGTGCCAGCAGTGATAGTCCTCAATCGGCCAGCTATGGCTACACCTTC.